Listed below are T cell receptor beta chains from one sample, sequenced in a study of T cell responses to AZD1222 COVID-19 vaccine. Profiling relied on immunoSEQ multiplex PCR, and the TCRdb table lists in-frame clones only, not all of them. The sample lists 95,000 to 150,000 clones; 85% to 95% were seen once. Source: peripheral blood, taken 28 days after the second AZD1222 dose. All receptors derive from an adult who received the AZD1222 COVID-19 vaccine. CDR3s include the opening cysteine and the closing phenylalanine or tryptophan. D genes are given only for firm matches. Some rows mark clone size as missing; the rest say once, few, many or name a class of expanded clone.

TRBV5-1	13	TRBJ1-2	once	TRBD1	CASSSGQDYGYTF	TGCGCCAGCAGCTCGGGACAGGACTATGGCTACACCTTC
TRBV2	15	TRBJ2-3	.	.	CASSPGLESTDTQYF	TGTGCCAGCAGTCCGGGACTGGAAAGCACAGATACGCAGTATTTT
TRBV11-2	15	TRBJ1-5	.	.	CASSLDPGSNQPQHF	TGTGCCAGCAGCTTAGATCCCGGTAGCAATCAGCCCCAGCATTTT
TRBV19	17	TRBJ1-2	.	TRBD1	CASSIDLYGTGGVSYTF	TGTGCCAGTAGTATAGATCTATATGGGACAGGGGGTGTGAGCTACACCTTC
TRBV15	15	TRBJ1-5	.	.	CATSRGVAGNQPQHF	TGTGCCACCAGCAGAGGGGTTGCGGGCAATCAGCCCCAGCATTTT
TRBV5-1	16	TRBJ2-1	.	TRBD2	CASSFSSGGSYNEQFF	TGCGCCAGCAGCTTCTCGAGCGGGGGTTCCTACAATGAGCAGTTCTTC
TRBV7-9	12	TRBJ2-7	few	.	CASSRTPYEQYF	TGTGCCAGCAGCCGGACCCCCTACGAGCAGTACTTC
TRBV11-2	15	TRBJ1-2	.	.	CASSLGTTTNYGYTF	TGTGCCAGCAGCTTAGGGACAACAACTAACTATGGCTACACCTTC
TRBV2	13	TRBJ1-2	.	.	CASSDPGNYGYTF	TGTGCCAGCAGTGACCCGGGAAACTATGGCTACACCTTC
TRBV18	16	TRBJ1-1	.	.	CASSPPSIQLNTEAFF	TGTGCCAGCTCACCACCGAGCATACAGTTGAACACTGAAGCTTTCTTT
TRBV6-5	14	TRBJ1-1	.	.	CASREGGGRSEAFF	TGTGCCAGCAGGGAGGGAGGCGGTAGGTCTGAAGCTTTCTTT
TRBV4-1	15	TRBJ1-1	.	.	CASSQDLQGSTEAFF	TGCGCCAGCAGCCAAGATCTACAGGGATCCACTGAAGCTTTCTTT
TRBV19	11	TRBJ1-2	.	.	CAASGGTGYTF	TGTGCCGCCTCGGGAGGGACCGGCTACACCTTC
TRBV15	16	TRBJ2-7	.	TRBD2	CATSRDTSGRGYEQYF	TGTGCCACCAGCAGAGATACTAGCGGGAGAGGTTACGAGCAGTACTTC
TRBV7-8	13	TRBJ1-1	.	.	CASSLARYTEAFF	TGTGCCAGCAGCTTAGCGCGATACACTGAAGCTTTCTTT
TRBV19	16	TRBJ1-5	.	.	CASSISRGFANQPQHF	TGTGCCAGTAGTATATCACGAGGGTTCGCCAATCAGCCCCAGCATTTT
TRBV29-1	14	TRBJ2-1	.	TRBD2	CSVASGGNGYEQFF	TGCAGCGTAGCTAGCGGGGGGAATGGCTATGAGCAGTTCTTC
TRBV6-5	13	TRBJ2-7	.	.	CATSAAFSYEQYF	TGTGCCACCTCCGCGGCCTTTTCCTACGAGCAGTACTTC
TRBV27	15	TRBJ1-5	.	.	CASSGLGNSNQPQHF	TGTGCCAGCAGCGGACTGGGGAATAGCAATCAGCCCCAGCATTTT
TRBV5-6	18	TRBJ2-4	.	.	CASSSDRSGWVTKNIQYF	TGTGCCAGCAGTTCTGACAGGTCCGGGTGGGTAACCAAAAACATTCAGTACTTC
TRBV7-9	14	TRBJ1-2	.	.	CASSLDGGDGGYTF	TGTGCCAGCAGCTTGGACGGGGGCGATGGGGGCTACACCTTC
TRBV6-2/TRBV6-3	15	TRBJ1-5	.	.	CASSYWGGFDQPQHF	TGTGCCAGCAGTTACTGGGGGGGGTTTGATCAGCCCCAGCATTTT
TRBV6-2/TRBV6-3	15	TRBJ1-2	.	.	CASSYSVSLNYGYTF	TGTGCCAGCAGTTACTCGGTCAGCCTTAACTATGGCTACACCTTC
TRBV2	18	TRBJ2-3	.	TRBD2	CASSAGSGRALGTDTQYF	TGTGCCAGCAGTGCCGGTAGCGGGAGAGCGCTTGGCACAGATACGCAGTATTTT
TRBV6-1	13	TRBJ2-7	.	.	CASSEGGGSEQYF	TGTGCCAGCAGTGAAGGGGGTGGGTCCGAGCAGTACTTC
TRBV7-3	15	TRBJ2-5	.	TRBD2	CASSSVAGVGETQYF	TGTGCCAGCAGCTCCGTAGCGGGAGTGGGAGAGACCCAGTACTTC
TRBV9	15	TRBJ1-2	once	TRBD1	CASSNWDRANYGYTF	TGTGCCAGCAGCAACTGGGACAGAGCTAACTATGGCTACACCTTC
TRBV4-2	17	TRBJ2-3	few	.	CASSQGQAGRFTDTQYF	TGTGCCAGCAGCCAGGGCCAAGCGGGTCGATTCACAGATACGCAGTATTTT
TRBV9	15	TRBJ1-3	once	TRBD1	CASSVTGESGNTIYF	TGTGCCAGCAGCGTAACAGGGGAATCTGGAAACACCATATATTTT
TRBV7-9	19	TRBJ2-6	.	TRBD1	CASSFQGAWGHSGANVLTF	TGTGCCAGCAGCTTTCAGGGGGCGTGGGGGCATTCTGGGGCCAACGTCCTGACTTTC
TRBV5-6	14	TRBJ1-4	.	.	CASRLGEFNEKLFF	TGTGCCAGCAGACTGGGGGAGTTTAATGAAAAACTGTTTTTT
TRBV9	15	TRBJ2-1	.	TRBD2	CASSVVGGAGNEQFF	TGTGCCAGCAGCGTAGTGGGCGGAGCGGGGAATGAGCAGTTCTTC
TRBV6-4	17	TRBJ2-3	.	TRBD2	CASSDTGLAGGTDTQYF	TGTGCCAGCAGTGACACAGGACTAGCGGGAGGCACGGATACGCAGTATTTT
TRBV27	22	TRBJ2-2	.	TRBD1	CASSFRSPGTGVRQMNTGELFF	TGTGCCAGCAGTTTCCGCTCCCCTGGGACAGGGGTTCGCCAAATGAACACCGGGGAGCTGTTTTTT
TRBV7-2	14	TRBJ1-2	.	.	CASSRAGVGYGYTF	TGTGCCAGCAGCCGGGCGGGAGTAGGCTATGGCTACACCTTC
TRBV3-1/TRBV3-2	16	TRBJ2-1	.	TRBD2	CASSPLAGRPYNEQFF	TGTGCCAGCAGCCCGCTAGCGGGGAGACCTTATAATGAGCAGTTCTTC
TRBV27	12	TRBJ1-2	.	.	CASSFRGYGYTF	TGTGCCAGCAGTTTCCGTGGGTATGGCTACACCTTC
TRBV5-6	15	TRBJ2-7	once	TRBD2	CASSLAGTSGYEQYF	TGTGCCAGCAGCTTGGCAGGGACTAGTGGCTACGAGCAGTACTTC
TRBV2	12	TRBJ2-1	.	.	CASSSPNNEQFF	TGTGCCAGCAGCAGCCCAAACAATGAGCAGTTCTTC
TRBV3-1/TRBV3-2	15	TRBJ1-1	once	.	CASSQGGSGNTEAFF	TGTGCCAGCAGCCAAGGGGGGTCAGGGAACACTGAAGCTTTCTTT
TRBV29-1	13	TRBJ2-7	.	.	CSVESTQRLEQYF	TGCAGCGTTGAAAGTACTCAGCGACTCGAGCAGTACTTC